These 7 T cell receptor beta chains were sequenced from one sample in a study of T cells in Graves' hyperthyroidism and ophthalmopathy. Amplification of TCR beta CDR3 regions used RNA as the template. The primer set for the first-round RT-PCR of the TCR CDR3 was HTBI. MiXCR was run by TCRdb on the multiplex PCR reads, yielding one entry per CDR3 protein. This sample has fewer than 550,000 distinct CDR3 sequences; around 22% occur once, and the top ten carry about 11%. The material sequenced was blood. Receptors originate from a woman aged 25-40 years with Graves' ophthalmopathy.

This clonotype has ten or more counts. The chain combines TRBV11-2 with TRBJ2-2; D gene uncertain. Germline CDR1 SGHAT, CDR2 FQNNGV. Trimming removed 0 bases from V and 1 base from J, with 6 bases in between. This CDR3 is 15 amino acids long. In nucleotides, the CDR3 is TGTGCCAGCAGCTTAGATGGGCAGAACACCGGGGAGCTGTTTTTT. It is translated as CASSLDGQNTGELFF.

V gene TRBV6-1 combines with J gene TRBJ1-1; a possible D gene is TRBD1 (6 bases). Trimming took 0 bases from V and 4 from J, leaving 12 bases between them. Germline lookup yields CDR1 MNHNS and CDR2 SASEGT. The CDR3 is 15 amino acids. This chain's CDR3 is CASSEARGLGTEAFF. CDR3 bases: TGTGCCAGCAGTGAAGCTCGGGGGCTAGGCACTGAAGCTTTCTTT.

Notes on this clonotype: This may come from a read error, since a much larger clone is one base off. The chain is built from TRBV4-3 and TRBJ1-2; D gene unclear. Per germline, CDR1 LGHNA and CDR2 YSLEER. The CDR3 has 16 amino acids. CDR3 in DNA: TGCGCCAGCAGCTTGTATCGTGGCGGGGAAGAGGATGGCTTCACCTTC. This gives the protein CASSLYRGGEEDGFTF.

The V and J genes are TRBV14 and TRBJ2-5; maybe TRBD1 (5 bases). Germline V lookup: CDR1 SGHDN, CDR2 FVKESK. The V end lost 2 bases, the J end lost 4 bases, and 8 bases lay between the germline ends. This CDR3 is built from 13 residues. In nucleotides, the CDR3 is TGTGCCAGCAGCCAAAGGGGCCTAGAGACCCAGTACTTC. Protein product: CASSQRGLETQYF.

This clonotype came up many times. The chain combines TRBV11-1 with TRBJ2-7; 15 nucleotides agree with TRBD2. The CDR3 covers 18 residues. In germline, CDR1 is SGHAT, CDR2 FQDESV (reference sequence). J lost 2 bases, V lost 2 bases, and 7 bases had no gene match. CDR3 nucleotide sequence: TGTGCCAGCAGCTTACGGACTAGCGGGGGGGCCACCGCCTACGAGCAGTACTTC. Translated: CASSLRTSGGATAYEQYF.

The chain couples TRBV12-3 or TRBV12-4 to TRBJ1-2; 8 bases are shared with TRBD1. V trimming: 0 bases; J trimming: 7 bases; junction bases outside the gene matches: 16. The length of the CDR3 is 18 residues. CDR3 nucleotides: TGTGCCAGCAGTTTAGCCTCCTGGACAGGGATGGGGACGGCTGGCTACACCTTC. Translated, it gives CASSLASWTGMGTAGYTF.

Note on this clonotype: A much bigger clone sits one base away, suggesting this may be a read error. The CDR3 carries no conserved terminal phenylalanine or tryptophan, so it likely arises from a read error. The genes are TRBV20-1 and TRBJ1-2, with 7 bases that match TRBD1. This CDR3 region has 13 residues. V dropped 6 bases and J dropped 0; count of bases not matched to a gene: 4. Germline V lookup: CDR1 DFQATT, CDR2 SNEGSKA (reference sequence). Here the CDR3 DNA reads TGCAGTGCAGGACAGGAGACTAACTATGGCTACACCTTA. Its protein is CSAGQETNYGYTL.